This T cell receptor (beta chain) stems from a study of CXCR3-negative and CXCR3-positive naive CD8 T cells. Study-wide results and caveats: For memory CD8+ cells diversity was much lower, but both naive subsets had comparably high diversity. Similar TRBV-TRBJ usage was seen in naive cells (both CXCR3-negative and CXCR3-positive), but memory cells differed.

cDNA libraries for TRB were generated by 5' RACE incorporating UMI labels. TCRdb reprocessed the 5' RACE reads, with one entry per CDR3 protein and no DNA. This sample's clone table lists roughly 24,000 distinct CDR3 sequences. As to this clonotype: The antigen remains undetermined.

CDR3 length: 14 residues. Germline-derived CDR1 and CDR2 are LGHNA and YNFKEQ. Sequenced: naive CXCR3- CD8+ T cells from blood. The sample's subset: CD45RO-CCR7+CD27+CD95- naive CD8+ T cells lacking CXCR3 (TNR3-). The rearrangement joins TRBV4-2 to TRBJ2-7; TCRdb's assignment of TRBD1 cannot be checked, as there is no DNA. This TCR derives from a human donor in good health. Some clones in this sample may be carry-over from other donors' samples. The CDR3 protein is CASSLHRGPYEQYF.